The 27 T cell receptor beta chains below all came from one sample that was sequenced in a study of OX40 agonist ivuxolimab in advanced cancers. Produced via immunoSEQ multiplex PCR; TCRdb's table is partial and in-frame only. The data show around 29,000 clones, 81% seen once. The sample here was CD4+ or CD8+ T cells sorted from blood, taken in a trial of the OX40 agonist ivuxolimab. The receptors originated from an adult with an advanced solid tumor such as melanoma, head and neck, liver or kidney cancer.

This chain links TRBV7-9 with TRBJ2-3; 10 bases align to TRBD2. The V gene end was trimmed by 5 bases and the J gene end by 0 bases; junction bases not matched to a gene: 5. Per germline, CDR1 SEHNR and CDR2 FQNEAQ (reference sequence). The CDR3 consists of 16 residues. CDR3 amino acids: CASSLDSGRSTDTQYF. The CDR3 DNA is TGTGCCAGCAGCCTGGATAGCGGGAGGAGCACAGATACGCAGTATTTT. The whole variable domain, remainder taken from reference TRBV7-9 and TRBJ2-3, is DTGVSQNPRHKITKRGQNVTFRCDPISEHNRLYWYRQTLGQGPEFLTYFQNEAQLEKSRLLSDRFSAERPKGSFSTLEIQRTEQGDSAMYLCASSLDSGRSTDTQYFGPGTRLTVL.

The chain is built from TRBV29-1 and TRBJ1-2, with D uncertain. The V end lost 3 bases, the J end lost 3 bases, and 14 bases lay between the germline ends. Germline lookup yields CDR1 SQVTM and CDR2 ANQGSEA. The CDR3 loop spans 14 amino acids. CDR3 residues: CSVERAGSDYGYTF. Written as DNA, the CDR3 is TGCAGCGTTGAGAGGGCTGGATCCGACTATGGCTACACCTTC.

V is TRBV5-8 and J is TRBJ1-5, with 11 positions matching TRBD1. The germline V gene has CDR1 SGHTS and CDR2 YDEGEE. The CDR3 runs to 17 residues. J was trimmed by 2 bases and V by 4 bases; bases with no gene match: 8. The chain's CDR3 is CASSLGQGALGNQPQHF. The DNA for the CDR3 is TGTGCCAGCAGCCTAGGACAGGGGGCATTGGGCAATCAGCCCCAGCATTTT.

In nucleotides, the CDR3 is TGTGCCAGCAGCCCAGGTCGGGGGATTGTTGAAAAACTGTTTTTT. This gives the protein CASSPGRGIVEKLFF. This chain joins TRBV7-6 and TRBJ1-4; weak D call: TRBD1 (5 bases). Germline V lookup: CDR1 SGHVS, CDR2 FNYEAQ. The CDR3 covers 15 residues. V was pared by 5 bases and J by 7 bases, with 17 bases between.

This chain joins TRBV28 and TRBJ1-5, with D unresolved. In germline, CDR1 is MDHEN, CDR2 SYDVKM. This CDR3 has 17 amino acids. Trimming stripped 6 bases from V and 6 bases from J, with 24 bases between. The CDR3 is CASSHPQVSSGSQPQHF. CDR3 nucleotide sequence: TGTGCCAGCAGCCACCCCCAGGTCAGCTCGGGTAGTCAGCCCCAGCATTTT.

This sequence joins TRBV15 and TRBJ2-4; D remains ambiguous. CDR1 is LNHNV, CDR2 YYDKDF, per germline (reference sequence). The germline V and J ends were trimmed by 0 bases and 5 bases, with 8 bases remaining between them. This CDR3 region has 14 residues. The CDR3 nucleotides read TGTGCCACCAGCAGAGAAAGGGTCGAAAACATTCAGTACTTC. Protein sequence: CATSRERVENIQYF.

This clone was seen more than once but under ten times. J is TRBJ2-2 and V is TRBV5-4, with a possible D match to TRBD1 (6 bases). The CDR3 covers 16 residues. V gave up 5 bases and J gave up 6 bases, with 20 bases separating them. In germline, CDR1 is SGHNT, CDR2 YYREEE (reference sequence). The CDR3 bases are TGTGCCAGCAGTCAACCGAGCTTAACAGGGCCCGGGGAGCTGTTTTTT. As protein: CASSQPSLTGPGELFF.

V gene TRBV28 combines with J gene TRBJ2-2, with TRBD2 matching over 16 bases. Germline trimming cut 4 bases from V and 6 bases from J; bases unmatched to any gene: 11. CDR3 length: 19 residues. CDR1 and CDR2 from the germline V gene are MDHEN and SYDVKM. CDR3 nucleotide sequence: TGTGCCAGCAGTTACCCGACCGGGACTAGCGGGAGGGCCGCCGGGGAGCTGTTTTTT. Residues: CASSYPTGTSGRAAGELFF.

The genes are TRBV6-1 and TRBJ2-5; no clear D. The V gene lost 4 bases and the J gene lost 1 base, with 10 bases spanning the gap. From germline, CDR1 is MNHNS and CDR2 SASEGT. The length of the CDR3 is 14 residues. The CDR3 sequence: CASSVLGVQETQYF. CDR3 bases: TGTGCCAGCAGTGTTCTTGGGGTCCAAGAGACCCAGTACTTC.

This chain links TRBV5-5 with TRBJ1-2; TRBD1 is a possible D gene (6 bases). The CDR3 loop spans 16 amino acids. Germline V gene data show CDR1 as SGHKS and CDR2 as YYEKEE (reference sequence). The V end was cut by 0 bases, the J end by 6 bases, with 18 bases between. CDR3 sequence: CASSLALGQRIHGYTF. Written as DNA, the CDR3 is TGTGCCAGCAGCTTGGCCTTAGGACAGCGGATCCATGGCTACACCTTC. Complete variable domain (other parts from reference TRBV5-5 and TRBJ1-2): DAGVTQSPTHLIKTRGQQVTLRCSPISGHKSVSWYQQVLGQGPQFIFQYYEKEERGRGNFPDRFSARQFPNYSSELNVNALLLGDSALYLCASSLALGQRIHGYTFGSGTRLTVV.

The chain joins TRBV4-1 to TRBJ2-7, with 9 bases aligning to TRBD1. The CDR3 extends over 16 amino acids. Germline CDR1 reads MGHRA; CDR2 reads YSYEKL. V lost 0 bases, J lost 4 bases, and 7 bases stayed unmatched. CDR3 loop: CASSQDPGQGNYEQYF. DNA for the CDR3: TGCGCCAGCAGCCAAGACCCAGGACAGGGGAATTACGAGCAGTACTTC.

J is TRBJ1-5 and V is TRBV19; D gene ambiguous. The CDR3 runs 12 residues. Germline V gene sequence: CDR1 LNHDA, CDR2 SQIVND (reference sequence). The V end lost 8 bases, the J end lost 4 bases, and 9 bases lay between the germline ends. The CDR3 DNA reads as TGTGCCAGTGGTCAGAGAAATCAGCCCCAGCATTTT. Amino acids: CASGQRNQPQHF.

The chain employs TRBV11-2 and TRBJ2-7, with TRBD2 as a possible D gene (6 bases). CDR1 is SGHAT, CDR2 FQNNGV, per germline. Trimming removed 6 bases at V and 2 bases at J, with 14 bases between. The CDR3 has 14 residues. The CDR3, as DNA: TGTGCCAGCAGGGTCGCCACGGGAGCCTACGAGCAGTACTTC. It yields the protein CASRVATGAYEQYF.

The rearrangement joins TRBV7-9 to TRBJ1-1; TRBD1 is a possible D gene (6 bases). The CDR3 runs 14 residues. Deletions cut 1 base from V and 10 bases from J, with 16 bases between. Germline loops: CDR1 SEHNR, CDR2 FQNEAQ (reference sequence). CDR3 in DNA: TGTGCCAGCAGCTTAGGTCGGGGGGCGCTTGGAGCTTTCTTT. Translation: CASSLGRGALGAFF.

The rearrangement joins TRBV21-1 to TRBJ2-5. TRBV21-1 is assigned pseudogene status. The CDR3 is 14 residues long. The DNA for the CDR3 is TGTGCCAGCAGCAAGGACCCCCGCCAAGAGACCCAGTACTTC. It specifies CASSKDPRQETQYF.

V is TRBV7-3 and J is TRBJ2-2, with TRBD1 matching over 8 bases. The germline V gene has CDR1 SGHTA and CDR2 FQGTGA. CDR3 length equals 12 residues. J lost 6 bases, V lost 10 bases, and 4 bases had no gene match. The CDR3 region is CATGQGSGELFF. For the CDR3, the DNA is TGTGCCACCGGACAGGGTTCCGGGGAGCTGTTTTTT.

The chain recombines TRBV6-1 with TRBJ2-7; TRBD1 is a possible D gene (5 bases). Trimming took off 8 bases at V and 1 base at J, with 9 bases between the two ends. Per the germline V gene, CDR1 is MNHNS and CDR2 is SASEGT. The CDR3 has 12 amino acids. The CDR3 DNA is TGTGCCAGCGGCGACAGATCCTACGAGCAGTACTTC. Its translation: CASGDRSYEQYF.

DNA of the CDR3: TGTGCCAGCAGGGAGACAGGGGATCGGAATTCACCCCTCCACTTT. It translates to CASRETGDRNSPLHF. The chain uses TRBV2 and TRBJ1-6; 8 nucleotides match TRBD1. The germline CDR1 and CDR2 sequences are SNHLY and FYNNEI. V lost 6 bases to trimming and J lost 7 bases; unmatched junction nucleotides: 8. The CDR3 loop spans 15 amino acids.

The chain has TRBV5-4 and TRBJ2-3, with a weak D call TRBD2 (5 bases). CDR1 is SGHNT, CDR2 YYREEE, per germline (reference sequence). V was trimmed by 0 bases and J by 2 bases, leaving 10 bases between them. This CDR3 spans 15 amino acids. CDR3 in amino acids: CASSLVLSDTDTQYF. Here the CDR3 DNA reads TGTGCCAGCAGCTTGGTTCTTAGCGACACAGATACGCAGTATTTT.

This clone showed up just once. The chain has TRBV27 and TRBJ2-7; 9 bases map to TRBD1. Germline-derived CDR1 and CDR2 are MNHEY and SMNVEV (reference sequence). J was trimmed by 7 bases and V by 4 bases; bases with no gene match: 14. CDR3 size: 16 residues. CDR3 coding DNA: TGTGCCAGCAGTTGCCTCCCTTCCGGGACAGGGTGTGAGCAGTACTTC. Residues: CASSCLPSGTGCEQYF.

This clone has a handful of counts. The rearrangement uses TRBV14 and TRBJ2-1; TRBD1 aligns across 8 bases. This CDR3 is built from 14 residues. The junction had 3 bases not matched to a gene; V was cut back by 4 bases and J by 4 bases. Germline CDR1 SGHDN, CDR2 FVKESK. For the CDR3, the DNA is TGTGCCAGCAGCCCATGGACAGGGTACAATGAGCAGTTCTTC. Amino acid sequence: CASSPWTGYNEQFF. Together with reference TRBV14 and TRBJ2-1, the CDR3 gives the full variable domain: EAGVTQFPSHSVIEKGQTVTLRCDPISGHDNLYWYRRVMGKEIKFLLHFVKESKQDESGMPNNRFLAERTGGTYSTLKVQPAELEDSGVYFCASSPWTGYNEQFFGPGTRLTVL.

V gene TRBV4-1 combines with J gene TRBJ2-7; 9 bases are a match to TRBD2. Germline CDR1 MGHRA, CDR2 YSYEKL. The CDR3 extends over 16 amino acids. After removal of 5 bases from V and 3 bases from J, the junction contained 11 bases not matched to a gene. The CDR3 is CASSISYLAGVYEQYF. CDR3 in DNA: TGCGCCAGCAGCATCTCCTATTTAGCGGGGGTCTACGAGCAGTACTTC.

J is TRBJ2-1 and V is TRBV4-1, with 7 positions matching TRBD1. Per germline, CDR1 MGHRA and CDR2 YSYEKL. V was clipped by 3 bases and J by 7 bases; unmatched bases: 3. This CDR3 region has 13 residues. This CDR3 is CASSHQTGNEQFF. The CDR3 DNA follows: TGCGCCAGCAGCCACCAGACAGGGAATGAGCAGTTCTTC.

This clone appeared a single time. CDR3 sequence: CASSLLRATNEKLFF. In DNA form, the CDR3 reads TGTGCCAGCAGCCTACTGCGGGCAACTAATGAAAAACTGTTTTTT. This sequence joins TRBV6-5 and TRBJ1-4; D uncertain. Germline CDR1 and CDR2: MNHEY and SVGAGI. Trimming shortened V by 6 bases and J by 0 bases, and 11 bases separated the two germline ends. This CDR3 is 15 amino acids long.

V and J are TRBV28 and TRBJ1-5; D is undetermined. V was clipped by 2 bases and J by 6 bases, with 14 bases between them. This CDR3 comprises 15 residues. CDR1 is MDHEN and CDR2 is SYDVKM in the germline V gene. The CDR3 spells CASSLLRPLVQPQHF. The CDR3 DNA reads TGTGCCAGCAGTTTACTAAGGCCGTTAGTTCAGCCCCAGCATTTT. Looking up the rest from reference TRBV28 and TRBJ1-5 gives the full variable domain: DVKVTQSSRYLVKRTGEKVFLECVQDMDHENMFWYRQDPGLGLRLIYFSYDVKMKEKGDIPEGYSVSREKKERFSLILESASTNQTSMYLCASSLLRPLVQPQHFGDGTRLSIL.

This rearrangement joins TRBV1 to TRBJ2-6. TRBV1 constitutes a pseudogene. This CDR3 is 17 amino acids long. CDR3 protein: CTSIPGRDGSGANVLTF. The CDR3 DNA is TGCACCAGCATACCGGGCAGGGACGGCTCTGGGGCCAACGTCCTGACTTTC.

This sequence joins TRBV5-1 and TRBJ1-2, with TRBD1 identical over 12 bases. Germline lookup yields CDR1 SGHRS and CDR2 YFSETQ. This CDR3 comprises 15 residues. The V and J ends lost 4 bases and 8 bases, in that order; junction bases with no gene match: 9. In DNA, the CDR3 is TGCGCCAGCAGCACCGGGACAGGGGGCGCGAAAGGCTACACCTTC. Translating gives CASSTGTGGAKGYTF.